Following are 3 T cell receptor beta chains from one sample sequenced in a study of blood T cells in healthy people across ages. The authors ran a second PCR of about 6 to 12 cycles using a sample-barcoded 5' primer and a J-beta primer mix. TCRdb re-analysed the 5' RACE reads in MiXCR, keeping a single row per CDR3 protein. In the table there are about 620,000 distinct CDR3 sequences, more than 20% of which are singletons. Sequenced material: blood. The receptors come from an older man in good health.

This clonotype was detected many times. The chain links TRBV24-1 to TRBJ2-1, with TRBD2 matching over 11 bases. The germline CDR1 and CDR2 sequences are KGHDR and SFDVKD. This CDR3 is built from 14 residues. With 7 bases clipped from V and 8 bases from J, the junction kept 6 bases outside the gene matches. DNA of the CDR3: TGTGCCACCAGCGGGACTAGCGGAGGGGATGAGCAGTTCTTC. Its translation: CATSGTSGGDEQFF.

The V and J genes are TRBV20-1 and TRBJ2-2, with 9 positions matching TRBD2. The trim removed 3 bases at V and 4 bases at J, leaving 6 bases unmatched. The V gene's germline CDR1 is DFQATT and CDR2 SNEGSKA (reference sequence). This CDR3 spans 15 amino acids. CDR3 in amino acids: CSASGREGATGELFF. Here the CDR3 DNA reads TGCAGTGCTAGCGGGCGGGAGGGAGCCACCGGGGAGCTGTTTTTT.

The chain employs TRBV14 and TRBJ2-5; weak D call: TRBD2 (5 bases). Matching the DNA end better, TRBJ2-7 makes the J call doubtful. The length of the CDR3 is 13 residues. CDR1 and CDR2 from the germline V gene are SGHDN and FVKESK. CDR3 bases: TGTGCCAGCAGCCACGACGGGAAATACGAGCAGTACTTC. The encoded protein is CASSHDGKYEQYF.